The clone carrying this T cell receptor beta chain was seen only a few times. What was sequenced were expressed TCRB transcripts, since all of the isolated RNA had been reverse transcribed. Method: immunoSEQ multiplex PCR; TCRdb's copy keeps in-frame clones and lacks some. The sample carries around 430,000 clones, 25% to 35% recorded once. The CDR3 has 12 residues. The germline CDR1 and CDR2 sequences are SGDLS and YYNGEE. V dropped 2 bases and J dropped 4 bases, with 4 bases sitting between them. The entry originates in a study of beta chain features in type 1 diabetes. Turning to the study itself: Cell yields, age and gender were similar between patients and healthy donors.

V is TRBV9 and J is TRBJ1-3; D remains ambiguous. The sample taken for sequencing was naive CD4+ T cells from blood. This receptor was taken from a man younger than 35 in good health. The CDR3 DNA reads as TGTGCCAGCAGCGTCTTGGGAAACACCATATATTTT. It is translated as CASSVLGNTIYF.